These 20 T cell receptor beta chains came from one sample sequenced in a study of immune heterogeneity within non-small cell lung tumors. TCR beta CDR3 was amplified by multiplex PCR, first round around 10 cycles, 32 V and 13 J primers. TCRdb recomputed calls from the multiplex PCR reads with MiXCR, one row per CDR3 protein. Of some 22,000 distinct CDR3 sequences listed, 28% were seen once; the top ten hold around 4.4%. Template material comprised bulk tumor genomic DNA at approximately 650 ng per sample. Primary tumors were biopsied several times each, far apart, intraoperatively. It was patients with untreated, newly diagnosed non-small cell lung cancer who underwent curative surgery. The specimen was lung tumor tissue. The receptors were sampled from a man aged 35 to 55 with non-small cell lung cancer.

Relative to its sample, this clonotype is medium-sized. The CDR3 coding sequence is TGTGCCAGCAGTTCCGCGGGGGAGGGGGCCCACGAGCAGTACTTC. Amino acid sequence: CASSSAGEGAHEQYF. The chain joins TRBV28 to TRBJ2-7; perhaps D is TRBD1 or TRBD2 (7 bases each). The V and J ends lost 4 bases and 5 bases respectively, with 18 bases between them. Looked up from germline, CDR1 is MDHEN and CDR2 is SYDVKM. The CDR3 length is 15 residues.

Ten or more counts support this clonotype. CDR3 DNA: TGTGCCAGCAGTGATAGAGGCGGGACAGGGCTTTCACCCCTCCACTTT. Amino acids: CASSDRGGTGLSPLHF. The J gene is TRBJ1-6, the V gene TRBV2, with 9 positions matching TRBD1. CDR1 and CDR2 (germline): SNHLY, FYNNEI. V was pared by 3 bases and J by 9 bases, with 9 bases of the junction left unmatched. This CDR3 region has 16 residues.

The table lists this clonotype with a few counts. The rearrangement links TRBV5-6 to TRBJ2-2; 13 bases fit TRBD2. CDR3 length equals 17 residues. Germline values: CDR1 SGHDT, CDR2 YYEEEE. J lost 6 bases, V lost 0 bases, and 5 bases had no gene match. CDR3 region: CASSLAGLAGWAGELFF. CDR3 nucleotide sequence: TGTGCCAGCAGCTTGGCGGGACTAGCGGGATGGGCCGGGGAGCTGTTTTTT.

As for this clonotype: An end of the junction differs from the germline gene, which may be a read error. The chain links TRBV28 to TRBJ1-1; D gene uncertain. Per the germline V gene, CDR1 is MDHEN and CDR2 is SYDVKM. The CDR3 loop spans 12 amino acids. In nucleotides, the CDR3 is TGTGCCAGGAGTTTTCGGGGAACTGAAGCTTTCTTT. Translated: CARSFRGTEAFF.

This rearrangement joins TRBV14 to TRBJ2-3; D unclear. V was clipped by 3 bases and J by 4 bases, with 11 bases between them. The germline CDR1 and CDR2 sequences are SGHDN and FVKESK. The CDR3 sequence is 14 residues long. The CDR3 is CASSHIVLPDTQYF. The CDR3 region has the DNA TGTGCCAGCAGCCACATCGTCCTACCAGATACGCAGTATTTT.

In its sample, this clonotype is medium-sized (0.01 to 0.1%). This chain connects TRBV2 to TRBJ1-6, with unresolved D. This CDR3 has 12 amino acids. The germline gives CDR1 SNHLY, CDR2 FYNNEI. V was trimmed by 4 bases and J by 7 bases, leaving 5 bases between them. The CDR3 nucleotides read TGTGCCAGCAGTGTTCAGAATTCACCCCTCCACTTT. Protein: CASSVQNSPLHF.

In the case of this clonotype: This sequence may be a read error, since a much larger clone differs from it by one base. This chain links TRBV9 with TRBJ2-7, with unresolved D. The CDR3 spans 14 residues. The germline V gene has CDR1 SGDLS and CDR2 YYNGEE. As DNA, the CDR3 is TGTGCCAACAGCGTAGATGGCCAGACCTACGAGCAGTACTTC. Its translation is CANSVDGQTYEQYF.

Only a few counts were recorded for this clonotype. The J gene is TRBJ1-5, the V gene TRBV29-1; weak D call: TRBD1 (5 bases). Germline loops: CDR1 SQVTM, CDR2 ANQGSEA. Trimming took 6 bases from V and 2 from J, leaving 11 bases between them. This CDR3 comprises 13 residues. CDR3 DNA sequence: TGCAGCGTCCAAATGACAGGCAATCAGCCCCAGCATTTT. Its translation: CSVQMTGNQPQHF. Full variable domain (missing parts from reference TRBV29-1 and TRBJ1-5): SAVISQKPSRDICQRGTSLTIQCQVDSQVTMMFWYRQQPGQSLTLIATANQGSEATYESGFVIDKFPISRPNLTFSTLTVSNMSPEDSSIYLCSVQMTGNQPQHFGDGTRLSIL.

The J gene is TRBJ2-3, the V gene TRBV5-1; 8 bases map to TRBD1. The V and J ends lost 4 bases and 1 base, in that order; junction bases with no gene match: 5. This CDR3 comprises 15 residues. Per the germline V gene, CDR1 is SGHRS and CDR2 is YFSETQ. This CDR3 reads CASSATTGGTDTQYF. CDR3 nucleotides: TGCGCCAGCAGCGCGACGACAGGGGGCACAGATACGCAGTATTTT.

By share of the sample, this clonotype is medium-sized. This chain links TRBV19 with TRBJ1-2; D remains ambiguous. The CDR3 is made up of 13 amino acids. V was cut by 7 bases and J by 6 bases, with 15 bases left in between. From germline, CDR1 is LNHDA and CDR2 SQIVND (reference sequence). DNA of the CDR3: TGTGCCAGTACACTCCAAAACGGGCATGGCTACACCTTC. This encodes CASTLQNGHGYTF.

The rearrangement links TRBV27 to TRBJ2-3; D gene uncertain. This CDR3 has 14 amino acids. The V gene lost 0 bases and the J gene lost 0 bases, with 4 bases spanning the gap. From germline, CDR1 is MNHEY and CDR2 SMNVEV (reference sequence). CDR3 region: CASSLSKSTDTQYF. The CDR3 DNA reads as TGTGCCAGCAGTTTATCGAAAAGCACAGATACGCAGTATTTT.

Worth noting for this clonotype: A much larger clone differs by one base, so this may be a read error. This chain links TRBV12-3 or TRBV12-4 with TRBJ2-1, with D possibly TRBD1 on 5 matching bases. This CDR3 region has 14 residues. The germline V and J ends were trimmed by 5 bases and 8 bases, with 16 bases remaining between them. For the CDR3, the DNA is TGTGCCAGCAGTCCTGTCAGGGCCGGCGATGAGCAGTTCTTC. This translates into CASSPVRAGDEQFF.

This chain joins TRBV7-2 and TRBJ2-7, with a weak D call TRBD1 (6 bases). Trimming pared 0 bases from V and 2 bases from J, leaving 11 bases between. Germline V gene lookup returns CDR1 SGHTA and CDR2 FQGNSA. CDR3 length: 15 residues. Here the CDR3 reads CASSLAGTRAYEQYF. CDR3 in DNA: TGTGCCAGCAGCTTAGCTGGGACAAGAGCCTACGAGCAGTACTTC.

Notes on this clonotype: A read error may explain this, as a much larger clone is one base away. CDR3 coding DNA: TGTGCCAGCAGCCCCTGGGACCGGGGGAACATTGAAGCTTTCTTT. Amino acids: CASSPWDRGNIEAFF. The rearrangement joins TRBV9 to TRBJ1-1, with a weak D call TRBD1 (5 bases). This CDR3 has 15 amino acids. Germline V CDR1 and CDR2: SGDLS, YYNGEE.

Judged by abundance, this clonotype is medium-sized (0.01 to 0.1%). V and J are TRBV11-2 and TRBJ2-7, with TRBD2 identical over 13 bases. CDR1 and CDR2 (germline): SGHAT, FQNNGV. The CDR3 consists of 18 residues. V was pared by 3 bases and J by 6 bases, with 14 bases of the junction left unmatched. The DNA of the CDR3 is TGTGCCAGCAGCTTCTTAGGACTAGCGGGAGTCCTCGGCGGCGAGCAGTACTTC. Amino acids: CASSFLGLAGVLGGEQYF.

This clonotype was picked up many times. J is TRBJ2-7 and V is TRBV5-1, with 9 bases that match TRBD2. CDR3 length equals 17 residues. Germline lookup yields CDR1 SGHRS and CDR2 YFSETQ. The ends lost 0 bases at V and 2 bases at J; junction bases unmatched: 9. CDR3 nucleotides: TGCGCCAGCAGCTTGGGCCCCGTGACTAGCGGTACCTACGAGCAGTACTTC. Translation: CASSLGPVTSGTYEQYF.

Only one count was recorded for this clonotype. A much larger clone lies a single base off, so this may be a read error. CDR3 sequence (DNA): TGTGCCTGCAGTTACACAGGGGGCAATCAGCCCCAGCATTTT. Encoded protein: CACSYTGGNQPQHF. V is TRBV6-2 or TRBV6-3 and J is TRBJ1-5; 7 bases map to TRBD1. The CDR3 contains 14 residues. Germline lookup yields CDR1 MNHEY and CDR2 SVGEGT.

As to this clonotype: With a much larger clone just one base away, this may be a read error. The chain employs TRBV6-2 or TRBV6-3 and TRBJ2-7; no clear D. V lost 4 bases and J 6 bases, leaving 13 bases between the germline ends. The CDR3 loop spans 13 amino acids. Germline CDR1 is MNHEY and CDR2 is SVGEGT. CDR3 region: CASSFSIGREQYF. CDR3 in DNA: TGTGCCAGCAGTTTCTCGATCGGACGCGAGCAGTACTTC.

The CDR3 sequence is CASSPRGLASNEQFF. CDR3 in DNA: TGTGCCAGCAGCCCCCGGGGACTAGCCTCGAATGAGCAGTTCTTC. The chain has TRBV7-9 and TRBJ2-1; 9 positions match TRBD2. The junction had 9 bases not matched to a gene; V was cut back by 5 bases and J by 7 bases. From germline, CDR1 is SEHNR and CDR2 FQNEAQ (reference sequence). The CDR3 runs to 15 residues.

The gene calls are TRBV6-1 and TRBJ1-5, with no clear D. The ends were cut back, 5 bases at V and 7 bases at J, with 21 bases in the middle. The CDR3 loop spans 16 amino acids. From germline, CDR1 is MNHNS and CDR2 SASEGT. CDR3 nucleotides: TGTGCCAGCAGTAACTTATACAGAGATCTCGAGCAGCCCCAGCATTTT. Translating it yields CASSNLYRDLEQPQHF.